This entry features one T cell receptor (beta chain) sequence. Per the original data handling: Amplifying reference gene primers gave estimates of nucleated cell counts. Libraries were prepared by immunoSEQ multiplex PCR; TCRdb keeps only in-frame clonotypes and omits some of them. The V and J calls and clone size are taken from that table; D and trimming were inferred from the DNA. Altogether about 370,000 clones are present, about 90% being singletons, with the ten largest covering under 11%. This entry belongs to a study of blood T cell repertoires in COVID-19. Study-level information: Samples came from the United States, Italy and Spain, spanning acute and convalescent COVID-19. From T cells, B-cell-depleted T cells, or PBMCs came the material, which was cDNA or gDNA.

Patients from Seattle were sampled longitudinally, starting during active infection. This CDR3 has 15 residues. Germline V gene lookup returns CDR1 MNHNY and CDR2 SVGAGI (reference sequence). Germline trimming cut 6 bases from V and 6 bases from J; bases unmatched to any gene: 13. The chain carries TRBV6-6 and TRBJ1-2; 7 bases are a match to TRBD1. The sample was peripheral blood. The clonotype originates from a woman between 25 and 40 years old with COVID-19, enrolled during active disease. In nucleotides, the CDR3 is TGTGCCAGCAGCTGGGACAGCCGAGGAGTGGATGGCTACACCTTC. This gives the protein CASSWDSRGVDGYTF.